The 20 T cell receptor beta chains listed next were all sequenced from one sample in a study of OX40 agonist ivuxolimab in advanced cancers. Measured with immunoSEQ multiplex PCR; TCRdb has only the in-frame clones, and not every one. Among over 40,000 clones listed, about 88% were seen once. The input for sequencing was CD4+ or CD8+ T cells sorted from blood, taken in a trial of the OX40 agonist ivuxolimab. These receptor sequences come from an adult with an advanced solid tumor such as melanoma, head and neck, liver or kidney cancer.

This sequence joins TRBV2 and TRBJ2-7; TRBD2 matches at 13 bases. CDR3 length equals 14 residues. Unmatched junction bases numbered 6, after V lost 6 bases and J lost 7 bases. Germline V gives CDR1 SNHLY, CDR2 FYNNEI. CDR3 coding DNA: TGTGCCAGCAGGCGACTAGCGGGAGGAGGAGAGCAGTACTTC. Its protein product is CASRRLAGGGEQYF.

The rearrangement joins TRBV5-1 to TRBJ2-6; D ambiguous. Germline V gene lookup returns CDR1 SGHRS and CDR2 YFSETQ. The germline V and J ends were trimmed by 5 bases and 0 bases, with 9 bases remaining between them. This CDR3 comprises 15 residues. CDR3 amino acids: CASSPGLSGANVLTF. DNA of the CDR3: TGCGCCAGCAGTCCGGGCCTCTCTGGGGCCAACGTCCTGACTTTC.

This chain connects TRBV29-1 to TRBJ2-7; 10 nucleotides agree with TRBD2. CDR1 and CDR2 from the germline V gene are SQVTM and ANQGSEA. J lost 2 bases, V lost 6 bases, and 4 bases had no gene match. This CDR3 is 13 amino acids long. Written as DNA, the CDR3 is TGCAGCGTGGGACTAGCGCGGGCCTACGAGCAGTACTTC. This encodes CSVGLARAYEQYF.

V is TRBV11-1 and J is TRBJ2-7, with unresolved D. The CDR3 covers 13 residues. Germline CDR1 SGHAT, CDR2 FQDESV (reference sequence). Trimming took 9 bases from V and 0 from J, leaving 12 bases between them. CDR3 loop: CASARTDSYEQYF. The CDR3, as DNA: TGTGCCAGTGCGCGAACCGACTCCTACGAGCAGTACTTC.

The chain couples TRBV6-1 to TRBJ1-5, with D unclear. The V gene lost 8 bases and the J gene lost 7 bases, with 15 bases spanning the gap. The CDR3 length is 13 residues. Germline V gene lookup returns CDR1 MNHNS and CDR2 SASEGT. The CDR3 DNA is TGTGCCAGCCGTCTTGGGCAACTGCAGCCCCAGCATTTT. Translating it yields CASRLGQLQPQHF.

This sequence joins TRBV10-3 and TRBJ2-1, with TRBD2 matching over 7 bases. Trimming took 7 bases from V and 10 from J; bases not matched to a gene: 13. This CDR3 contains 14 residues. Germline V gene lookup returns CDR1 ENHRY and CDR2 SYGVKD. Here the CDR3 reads CAITEERGRGEQFF. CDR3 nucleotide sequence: TGTGCCATCACCGAGGAGCGGGGCCGAGGGGAGCAGTTCTTC.

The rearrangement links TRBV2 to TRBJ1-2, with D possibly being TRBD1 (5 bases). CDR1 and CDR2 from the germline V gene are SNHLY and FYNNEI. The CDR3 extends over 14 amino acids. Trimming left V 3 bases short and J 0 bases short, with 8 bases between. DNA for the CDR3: TGTGCCAGCAGTGACCAGGGAGCTAACTATGGCTACACCTTC. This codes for CASSDQGANYGYTF.

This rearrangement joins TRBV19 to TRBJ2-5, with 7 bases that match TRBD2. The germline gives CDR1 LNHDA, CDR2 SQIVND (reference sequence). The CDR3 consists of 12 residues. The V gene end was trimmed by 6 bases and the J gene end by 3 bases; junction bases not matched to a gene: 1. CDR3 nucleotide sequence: TGTGCCAGTAGGGGGGGGAAAGAGACCCAGTACTTC. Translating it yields CASRGGKETQYF. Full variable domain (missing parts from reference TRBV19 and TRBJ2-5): DGGITQSPKYLFRKEGQNVTLSCEQNLNHDAMYWYRQDPGQGLRLIYYSQIVNDFQKGDIAEGYSVSREKKESFPLTVTSAQKNPTAFYLCASRGGKETQYFGPGTRLLVL.

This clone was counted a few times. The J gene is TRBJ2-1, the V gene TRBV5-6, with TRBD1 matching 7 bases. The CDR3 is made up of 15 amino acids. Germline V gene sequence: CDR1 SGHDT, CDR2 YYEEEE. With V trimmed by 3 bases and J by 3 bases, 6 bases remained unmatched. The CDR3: CASSSTGVDYNEQFF. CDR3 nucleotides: TGTGCCAGCAGCTCCACAGGGGTGGACTACAATGAGCAGTTCTTC.

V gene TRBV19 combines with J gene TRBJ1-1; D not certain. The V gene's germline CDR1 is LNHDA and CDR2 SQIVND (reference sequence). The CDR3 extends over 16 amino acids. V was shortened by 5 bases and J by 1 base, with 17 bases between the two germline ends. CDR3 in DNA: TGTGCCAGTAGTCACAACCCCCAGAAGCGGAACACTGAAGCTTTCTTT. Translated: CASSHNPQKRNTEAFF.

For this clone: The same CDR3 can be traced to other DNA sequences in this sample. CDR3 region: CASSLAGTSGETQYF. The CDR3 coding sequence is TGTGCCAGCAGCCTGGCTGGGACTAGCGGAGAGACCCAGTACTTC. The chain uses TRBV5-8 and TRBJ2-5; TRBD2 matches 11 bases. This CDR3 region has 15 residues. V gave up 4 bases and J gave up 4 bases; unmatched junction bases: 6. Germline CDR1 is SGHTS and CDR2 is YDEGEE.

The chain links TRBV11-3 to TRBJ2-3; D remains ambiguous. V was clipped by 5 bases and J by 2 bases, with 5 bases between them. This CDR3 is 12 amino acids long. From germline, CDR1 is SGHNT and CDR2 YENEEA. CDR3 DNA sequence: TGTGCCAGCAGCGATCACACAGATACGCAGTATTTT. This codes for CASSDHTDTQYF.

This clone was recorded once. CDR3 loop: CASSEYGNQPQHF. DNA of the CDR3: TGTGCCAGCAGTGAATACGGCAATCAGCCCCAGCATTTT. The chain couples TRBV25-1 to TRBJ1-5; D remains ambiguous. V dropped 0 bases and J dropped 2 bases, with 2 bases sitting between them. The CDR3 has 13 amino acids. Germline CDR1 MGHDK, CDR2 SYGVNS.

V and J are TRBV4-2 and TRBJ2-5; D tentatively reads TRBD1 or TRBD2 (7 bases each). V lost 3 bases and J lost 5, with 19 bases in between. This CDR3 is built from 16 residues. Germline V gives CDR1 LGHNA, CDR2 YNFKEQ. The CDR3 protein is CASSHIGAGGEETQYF. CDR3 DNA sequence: TGTGCCAGCAGCCACATCGGGGCAGGGGGGGAGGAGACCCAGTACTTC.

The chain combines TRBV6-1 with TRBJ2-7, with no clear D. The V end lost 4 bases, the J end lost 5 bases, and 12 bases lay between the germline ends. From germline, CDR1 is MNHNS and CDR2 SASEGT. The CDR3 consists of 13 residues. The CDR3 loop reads CASSVKGTHEQYF. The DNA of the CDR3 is TGTGCCAGCAGTGTAAAGGGTACCCACGAGCAGTACTTC.

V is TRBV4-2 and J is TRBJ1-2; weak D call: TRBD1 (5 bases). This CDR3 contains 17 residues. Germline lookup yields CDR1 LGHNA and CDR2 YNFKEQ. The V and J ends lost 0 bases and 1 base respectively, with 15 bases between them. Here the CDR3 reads CASSQDWQGAFNYGYTF. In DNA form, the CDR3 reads TGTGCCAGCAGCCAAGACTGGCAGGGCGCGTTTAACTATGGCTACACCTTC.

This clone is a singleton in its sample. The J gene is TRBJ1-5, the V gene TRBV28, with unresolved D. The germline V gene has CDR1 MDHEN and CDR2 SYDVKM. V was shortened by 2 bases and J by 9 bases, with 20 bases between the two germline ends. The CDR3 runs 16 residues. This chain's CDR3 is CASSLDLGRIPAPQHF. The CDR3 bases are TGTGCCAGCAGTTTAGATTTGGGGAGGATACCCGCGCCCCAGCATTTT.

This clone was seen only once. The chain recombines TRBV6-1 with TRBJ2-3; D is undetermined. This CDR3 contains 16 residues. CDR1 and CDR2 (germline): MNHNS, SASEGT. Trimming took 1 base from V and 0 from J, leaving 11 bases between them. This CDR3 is CASSEVHFPSTDTQYF. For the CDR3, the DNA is TGTGCCAGCAGTGAAGTCCACTTTCCTAGCACAGATACGCAGTATTTT.

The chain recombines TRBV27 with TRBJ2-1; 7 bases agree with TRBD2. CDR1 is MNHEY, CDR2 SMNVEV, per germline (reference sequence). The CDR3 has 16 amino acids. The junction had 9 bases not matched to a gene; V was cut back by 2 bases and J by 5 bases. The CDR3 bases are TGTGCCAGCAGTTTAACCCCGGGGCTAGCGGACAATGAGCAGTTCTTC. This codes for CASSLTPGLADNEQFF.

The CDR3: CSARYDGYTF. The CDR3, as DNA: TGCAGTGCTAGATACGATGGCTACACCTTC. The chain is built from TRBV20-1 and TRBJ1-2; D unresolved. Trimming cost V 2 bases and J 6 bases, with 4 bases left between them. The CDR3 spans 10 residues. Germline loops: CDR1 DFQATT, CDR2 SNEGSKA (reference sequence).